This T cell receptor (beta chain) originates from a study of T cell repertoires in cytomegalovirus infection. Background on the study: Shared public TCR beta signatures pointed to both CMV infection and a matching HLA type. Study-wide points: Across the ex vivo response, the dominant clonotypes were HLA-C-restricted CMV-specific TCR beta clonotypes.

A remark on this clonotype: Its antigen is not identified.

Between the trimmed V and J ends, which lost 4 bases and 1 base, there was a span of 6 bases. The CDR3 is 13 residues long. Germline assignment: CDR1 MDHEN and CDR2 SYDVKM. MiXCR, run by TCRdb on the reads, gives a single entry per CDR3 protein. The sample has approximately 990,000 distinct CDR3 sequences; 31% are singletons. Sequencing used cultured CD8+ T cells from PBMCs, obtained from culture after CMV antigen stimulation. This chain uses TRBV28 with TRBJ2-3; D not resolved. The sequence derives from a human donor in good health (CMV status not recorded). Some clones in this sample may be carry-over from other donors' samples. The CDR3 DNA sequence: TGTGCCAGCAGTTCCTTCGGCACAGATACGCAGTATTTT. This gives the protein CASSSFGTDTQYF.